This T cell receptor beta chain derives from a study of T cell repertoires in cytomegalovirus infection. Study-level background: Through public TCR beta signatures, both CMV infection and matching HLA type were indicated.

General study points: HLA-C-restricted TCR beta clonotypes specific for CMV led the ex vivo response. Of the TCR beta families, the public ones yielded a cumulative frequency that identified carriers of CMV plus the relevant HLA.

Looked up from germline, CDR1 is LGHNT and CDR2 is FRNRAP. Between the trimmed V and J ends, which lost 4 bases and 3 bases, there was a span of 5 bases. The CDR3 consists of 12 residues. This clonotype was picked up a small number of times. Its antigen is undetermined. TCRdb re-analysed the reads in MiXCR, keeping a single row per CDR3 protein. This sample has a few hundred thousand distinct CDR3 sequences, with 15% to 20% found just once. This receptor was identified in a human donor in good health (CMV status not recorded). Some clones in this sample may be carry-over from other donors' samples. The genes are TRBV12-5 and TRBJ2-3, with no clear D. Material: PBMCs. CDR3: CASGSGTDTQYF. CDR3 in DNA: TGTGCTAGTGGTTCCGGTACAGATACGCAGTATTTT.